This TCR beta chain was documented in a study of blood T cell repertoires in COVID-19. On the study more broadly: Material from acute and convalescent COVID-19 was sourced from the United States, Italy and Spain. The cDNA or gDNA used as material had been derived from T cells, B-cell-depleted T cells, or PBMCs.

Trimming removed 6 bases from V and 6 bases from J; junction bases left unmatched: 9. Germline CDR1 and CDR2: MDHEN and SYDVKM. This CDR3 has 14 residues. Per the original data handling: Counts of nucleated cells, estimated from reference gene primer amplification, were obtained. Clones were sequenced by immunoSEQ multiplex PCR, and TCRdb holds only the in-frame ones, with some missing. Clonal size and the V and J genes are those of that table, whereas D and trimming came from the DNA. There are some 150,000 clones in the sample; about four fifths occur only once, and 0.5% to 0.65% lies in the top ten.

The sequenced material came from peripheral blood. This TCR came from a man aged 55 to 70 with acute or convalescent COVID-19. The chain has TRBV28 and TRBJ2-7, with 9 bases matching TRBD1. CDR3: CASSRDRVLFEQYF. The DNA of the CDR3 is TGTGCCAGCAGCCGGGACAGGGTCCTTTTCGAGCAGTACTTC.